These 27 T cell receptor beta chains came from one sample sequenced in a study of T cell changes during pregnancy in multiple sclerosis. Profiled with immunoSEQ multiplex PCR; TCRdb holds only in-frame clones, not every one. The sample lists 20,000 to 25,000 clones; around four fifths were seen once. The sample in question was CD8+ T cells from peripheral blood mononuclear cells, obtained in the first trimester of pregnancy. The origin of the receptors is a female donor in good health, enrolled as a control in a pregnancy study.

The V call is TRBV9, the J call TRBJ1-5; no clear D. The CDR3 is 16 residues long. Germline assignment: CDR1 SGDLS and CDR2 YYNGEE. The germline V and J ends were trimmed by 2 bases and 4 bases, with 16 bases remaining between them. The CDR3 coding sequence is TGTGCCAGCAGCGTGGGAGACACCGAAGAAAATCAGCCCCAGCATTTT. This translates into CASSVGDTEENQPQHF.

For this clone: Given a much more abundant clone one base away, this may be a read error. This sample includes further DNA sequences coding for the same CDR3. V usage is TRBV6-4 and J usage is TRBJ2-2; weak D call: TRBD1 (5 bases). Per germline, CDR1 MRHNA and CDR2 SNTAGT. The CDR3 is 14 amino acids. Trimming removed 0 bases at V and 3 bases at J, with 5 bases between. Here the CDR3 reads CASSDSGDTGELFF. The CDR3 coding sequence is TGTGCCAGCAGTGACTCAGGGGACACCGGGGAGCTGTTTTTT.

This chain joins TRBV28 and TRBJ1-1, with unresolved D. CDR3 size: 16 residues. Trimming stripped 2 bases from V and 1 base from J, with 14 bases between. CDR1 is MDHEN, CDR2 SYDVKM, per germline. The CDR3 DNA reads TGTGCCAGCAGTTTAGGCCGAGATACAGCGAACACTGAAGCTTTCTTT. Translation: CASSLGRDTANTEAFF. The full variable domain, rest sourced from reference TRBV28 and TRBJ1-1, is DVKVTQSSRYLVKRTGEKVFLECVQDMDHENMFWYRQDPGLGLRLIYFSYDVKMKEKGDIPEGYSVSREKKERFSLILESASTNQTSMYLCASSLGRDTANTEAFFGQGTRLTVV.

This chain connects TRBV12-5 to TRBJ2-1; TRBD2 is a possible D gene (7 bases). Trimming pared 7 bases from V and 7 bases from J, leaving 17 bases between. The CDR3 spans 14 residues. CDR1 LGHNT and CDR2 FRNRAP come from the germline V gene. The CDR3 bases are TGTGCTAGTGCCTTAGGGGGGGCTTGGAATGAGCAGTTCTTC. It specifies CASALGGAWNEQFF. Using reference TRBV12-5 and TRBJ2-1 for the parts outside the CDR3, the full variable domain is DARVTQTPRHKVTEMGQEVTMRCQPILGHNTVFWYRQTMMQGLELLAYFRNRAPLDDSGMPKDRFSAEMPDATLATLKIQPSEPRDSAVYFCASALGGAWNEQFFGPGTRLTVL.

The chain couples TRBV4-3 to TRBJ2-1; TRBD2 matches 7 bases. V was pared by 2 bases and J by 8 bases, with 6 bases of the junction left unmatched. CDR3 length equals 14 residues. The germline gives CDR1 LGHNA, CDR2 YSLEER. CDR3 protein: CASSQTYRGDEQFF. The CDR3 bases are TGCGCCAGCAGCCAAACTTACCGGGGGGATGAGCAGTTCTTC.

A few counts support this clone. The chain uses TRBV21-1 and TRBJ2-7; the D segment call TRBD1 is taken from the table without a DNA check. TRBV21-1 is classified as a pseudogene. The CDR3 extends over 17 amino acids. The CDR3 coding sequence is TGTGCCAGCAGCAAGAATACCCGGGACAGGGCCTCCTACGAGCAGTACTTC. It specifies CASSKNTRDRASYEQYF.

V and J are TRBV27 and TRBJ2-1; D is unresolved. The V end lost 5 bases, the J end lost 0 bases, and 8 bases lay between the germline ends. CDR1 MNHEY and CDR2 SMNVEV come from the germline V gene (reference sequence). The CDR3 has 14 amino acids. Written as DNA, the CDR3 is TGTGCCAGCAGTCTCCTTAGCTCCTACAATGAGCAGTTCTTC. Encoded protein: CASSLLSSYNEQFF.

The V call is TRBV28, the J call TRBJ2-3, with D possibly matching TRBD2 (6 bases). Trimming pared 3 bases from V and 3 bases from J, leaving 13 bases between. The CDR3 consists of 15 residues. In germline, CDR1 is MDHEN, CDR2 SYDVKM. For the CDR3, the DNA is TGTGCCAGCAGTTTGGAGGGTGGAGGAACAGATACGCAGTATTTT. This sequence encodes CASSLEGGGTDTQYF.

This clone was observed a few times. The genes are TRBV10-3 and TRBJ1-1; 7 bases are a match to TRBD1. The CDR3 covers 12 residues. V was pared by 10 bases and J by 4 bases, with 6 bases of the junction left unmatched. Germline V gene data show CDR1 as ENHRY and CDR2 as SYGVKD. The CDR3 bases are TGTGCCACTAACAGGGGTAGCACTGAAGCTTTCTTT. Translation: CATNRGSTEAFF.

The chain employs TRBV9 and TRBJ2-1, with 9 bases aligning to TRBD2. With 3 bases clipped from V and 6 bases from J, the junction kept 13 bases outside the gene matches. Germline loops: CDR1 SGDLS, CDR2 YYNGEE. The CDR3 consists of 17 residues. For the CDR3, the DNA is TGTGCCAGCAGCGCCGGCTCGGCGGGGGGGCCCCTCAATGAGCAGTTCTTC. Translated: CASSAGSAGGPLNEQFF.

The chain links TRBV27 to TRBJ1-2; possibly TRBD1 for D (5 bases). V dropped 2 bases and J dropped 7 bases, with 14 bases sitting between them. Germline CDR1 reads MNHEY; CDR2 reads SMNVEV (reference sequence). CDR3 length: 14 residues. The CDR3 region has the DNA TGTGCCAGCAGTTTAGATGGGACTGTCGGTGGCTACACCTTC. This encodes CASSLDGTVGGYTF.

The rearrangement uses TRBV2 and TRBJ1-5; D may be TRBD1 (6 bases). The germline V and J ends were trimmed by 3 bases and 5 bases, with 11 bases remaining between them. This CDR3 has 14 residues. Germline values: CDR1 SNHLY, CDR2 FYNNEI. The CDR3 coding sequence is TGTGCCAGCAGTGACTGGGGGCCTTATCAGCCCCAGCATTTT. As protein: CASSDWGPYQPQHF. Combining the CDR3 with reference TRBV2 and TRBJ1-5 gives the whole variable domain EPEVTQTPSHQVTQMGQEVILRCVPISNHLYFYWYRQILGQKVEFLVSFYNNEISEKSEIFDDQFSVERPDGSNFTLKIRSTKLEDSAMYFCASSDWGPYQPQHFGDGTRLSIL.

This clone was counted between two and nine times. The chain carries TRBV10-1 and TRBJ1-1; D is possibly TRBD1 (5 bases). The CDR3 sequence is 11 residues long. V lost 5 bases to trimming and J lost 4 bases, with 5 bases between them. Germline V gives CDR1 WNHNN, CDR2 SYGVQD (reference sequence). The CDR3, as DNA: TGCGCCAGCAGTAGGGGCACTGAAGCTTTCTTT. It is translated as CASSRGTEAFF.

This clone was seen a few times. The chain carries TRBV7-9 and TRBJ1-1, with D perhaps matching TRBD1 (5 bases). This CDR3 is built from 12 residues. Per the germline V gene, CDR1 is SEHNR and CDR2 is FQNEAQ (reference sequence). V was pared by 3 bases and J by 7 bases, with 9 bases between. The CDR3 loop is CASSFRQNEAFF. The CDR3 DNA follows: TGTGCCAGCAGCTTCCGACAGAATGAAGCTTTCTTT.

The rearrangement links TRBV6-1 to TRBJ1-4; D is undetermined. The CDR3 sequence is 13 residues long. The V end lost 10 bases, the J end lost 7 bases, and 16 bases lay between the germline ends. Germline values: CDR1 MNHNS, CDR2 SASEGT. CDR3 in amino acids: CAISSTEVEKLFF. Written as DNA, the CDR3 is TGTGCCATAAGTTCCACGGAGGTTGAAAAACTGTTTTTT.

The V call is TRBV7-2, the J call TRBJ2-5, with TRBD1 matching over 7 bases. The ends lost 5 bases at V and 4 bases at J; junction bases unmatched: 10. Germline V gene data show CDR1 as SGHTA and CDR2 as FQGNSA. The CDR3 is 15 amino acids. In DNA form, the CDR3 reads TGTGCCAGCAGCACAGGGACAGCCCCGGGAGAGACCCAGTACTTC. Protein: CASSTGTAPGETQYF.

The chain uses TRBV6-1 and TRBJ1-1; D is undetermined. This CDR3 spans 12 amino acids. The germline CDR1 and CDR2 sequences are MNHNS and SASEGT. V shed 7 bases and J shed 5 bases, with 11 bases lying between them. The CDR3 loop is CASTTRGTEAFF. In nucleotides, the CDR3 is TGTGCCAGCACGACCCGGGGAACTGAAGCTTTCTTT.

The rearrangement uses TRBV7-6 and TRBJ2-2; tentatively, D is TRBD2 (6 bases). Germline CDR1 is SGHVS and CDR2 is FNYEAQ. V was cut by 5 bases and J by 3 bases, with 16 bases left in between. This CDR3 is built from 16 residues. The CDR3 bases are TGTGCCAGCAGCGTCGCCCTGGAGGGACACACCGGGGAGCTGTTTTTT. Its protein product is CASSVALEGHTGELFF. Together with reference TRBV7-6 and TRBJ2-2, the CDR3 gives the full variable domain: GAGVSQSPRYKVTKRGQDVALRCDPISGHVSLYWYRQALGQGPEFLTYFNYEAQQDKSGLPNDRFSAERPEGSISTLTIQRTEQRDSAMYRCASSVALEGHTGELFFGEGSRLTVL.

This sequence joins TRBV6-4 and TRBJ2-2; 7 nucleotides agree with TRBD2. J was trimmed by 1 base and V by 0 bases; bases with no gene match: 2. The CDR3 runs to 16 residues. CDR1 and CDR2 from the germline V gene are MRHNA and SNTAGT. Here the CDR3 reads CASSDSASGNTGELFF. The CDR3 nucleotides read TGTGCCAGCAGTGACTCGGCTAGCGGGAACACCGGGGAGCTGTTTTTT.

This clone has more than one count but fewer than ten. An end of the junction does not agree with germline; a read error may underlie this. This rearrangement joins TRBV7-3 to TRBJ1-1, with D unresolved. Per germline, CDR1 SGHTA and CDR2 FQGTGA. CDR3 length: 13 residues. Here the CDR3 reads CASSLKVRDPHHF. DNA of the CDR3: TGTGCCAGCAGTCTTAAGGTCCGGGATCCCCACCACTTT.

The J gene is TRBJ2-5, the V gene TRBV19, with TRBD2 as a possible D gene (5 bases). The CDR3 spans 15 residues. Trimming removed 4 bases at V and 5 bases at J, with 17 bases between. Germline CDR1 and CDR2: LNHDA and SQIVND (reference sequence). CDR3 loop: CASSTPSGSWETQYF. CDR3 nucleotides: TGTGCCAGTAGTACCCCGAGCGGATCCTGGGAGACCCAGTACTTC.

The chain uses TRBV5-5 and TRBJ1-1; TRBD1 might be the D (5 bases). The germline V gene has CDR1 SGHKS and CDR2 YYEKEE (reference sequence). The V end was cut by 6 bases, the J end by 0 bases, with 12 bases between. The CDR3 spans 14 residues. CDR3 protein: CASTVRQMNTEAFF. The CDR3 DNA is TGTGCCAGCACCGTGAGACAGATGAACACTGAAGCTTTCTTT.

This clone has a single count. In nucleotides, the CDR3 is TGTGCCAGCGGAATCGGGGATTCACCCCTCCACTTT. Its protein is CASGIGDSPLHF. This chain connects TRBV6-1 to TRBJ1-6; D is unresolved. V lost 8 bases to trimming and J lost 8 bases, with 10 bases between them. This CDR3 contains 12 residues. Germline CDR1 is MNHNS and CDR2 is SASEGT.

The chain couples TRBV6-4 to TRBJ2-3; perhaps TRBD2 as D (5 bases). V shed 5 bases and J shed 0 bases, with 9 bases lying between them. CDR3 length: 14 residues. Germline CDR1 and CDR2: MRHNA and SNTAGT. CDR3 in DNA: TGTGCCAGCAGTCCCGGGATGAGCACAGATACGCAGTATTTT. It is translated as CASSPGMSTDTQYF.

The genes are TRBV6-1 and TRBJ2-7; 8 bases are a match to TRBD2. V gave up 4 bases and J gave up 3 bases; unmatched junction bases: 5. The CDR3 has 14 amino acids. Germline V gene data show CDR1 as MNHNS and CDR2 as SASEGT. CDR3 coding DNA: TGTGCCAGCAGTGGTACGGGGGGGTTCTACGAGCAGTACTTC. It codes for CASSGTGGFYEQYF.

V gene TRBV2 combines with J gene TRBJ2-3; 9 bases map to TRBD2. CDR3 length: 16 amino acids. From germline, CDR1 is SNHLY and CDR2 FYNNEI. Losses at the gene ends were 8 bases for V and 4 bases for J; bases not matched to a gene: 13. The CDR3 spells CASRAMASGEADTQYF. Here the CDR3 DNA reads TGTGCCAGCCGTGCGATGGCTAGCGGGGAGGCAGATACGCAGTATTTT.

The rearrangement joins TRBV19 to TRBJ2-5, with D possibly TRBD2 on 5 matching bases. V lost 0 bases to trimming and J lost 2 bases, with 13 bases between them. This CDR3 has 16 amino acids. The germline CDR1 and CDR2 sequences are LNHDA and SQIVND (reference sequence). The CDR3 bases are TGTGCCAGTAGTATAGATTTTACGGGGATTCAAGAGACCCAGTACTTC. Encoded protein: CASSIDFTGIQETQYF. The full variable domain, its missing parts supplied by reference TRBV19 and TRBJ2-5, is DGGITQSPKYLFRKEGQNVTLSCEQNLNHDAMYWYRQDPGQGLRLIYYSQIVNDFQKGDIAEGYSVSREKKESFPLTVTSAQKNPTAFYLCASSIDFTGIQETQYFGPGTRLLVL.